This T cell receptor beta chain stems from a study of T cell changes during pregnancy in multiple sclerosis. Germline V gene data show CDR1 as SGHRS and CDR2 as YFSETQ. V lost 2 bases, J lost 5 bases, and 6 bases stayed unmatched. The CDR3 runs to 15 residues. TCRdb's copy holds only in-frame clones and misses some; the assay was immunoSEQ multiplex PCR. Of around 40,000 clones listed, around 90% are singletons. This TCR derives from a female donor in good health, enrolled as a control in a pregnancy study. This chain joins TRBV5-1 and TRBJ2-3, with 9 nucleotides matching TRBD1. Here the sequenced sample was CD4+ T cells from peripheral blood mononuclear cells, taken in the second trimester of pregnancy. The CDR3 nucleotides are TGCGCCAGCAGCTTAGTACAGGGGGCAAAAGATACGCAGTATTTT. This encodes CASSLVQGAKDTQYF. Full variable domain (outside the CDR3, taken from reference TRBV5-1 and TRBJ2-3): KAGVTQTPRYLIKTRGQQVTLSCSPISGHRSVSWYQQTPGQGLQFLFEYFSETQRNKGNFPGRFSGRQFSNSRSEMNVSTLELGDSALYLCASSLVQGAKDTQYFGPGTRLTVL.